In its sample, the clone carrying this TCR beta chain was seen many times. Profiled with immunoSEQ multiplex PCR; TCRdb holds only in-frame clones, not every one. Among about 250,000 clones listed, about 85% were seen once. This entry is derived from a study of blood T cell repertoires in COVID-19. This CDR3 region has 15 residues. Germline V gene data show CDR1 as LNHNV and CDR2 as YYDKDF (reference sequence). V lost 8 bases and J 4 bases, leaving 18 bases between the germline ends. Participants reported their clinical history, and cohort assignment relied on those reports. Sequenced: PBMCs or T cells enriched from blood (not recorded which). The V gene is TRBV15, the J gene TRBJ2-1; D may be TRBD1 (6 bases). The source is a woman in her 30s with acute COVID-19. The CDR3 region has the DNA TGTGCCACCTCAGGGGTGGGGCCTTGGTACAATGAGCAGTTCTTC. Protein sequence: CATSGVGPWYNEQFF. Complete variable domain (other parts from reference TRBV15 and TRBJ2-1): DAMVIQNPRYQVTQFGKPVTLSCSQTLNHNVMYWYQQKSSQAPKLLFHYYDKDFNNEADTPDNFQSRRPNTSFCFLDIRSPGLGDTAMYLCATSGVGPWYNEQFFGPGTRLTVL.